The 16 T cell receptor beta chains in this list originate from one sample, sequenced in a study of blood T cells in healthy people across ages. Through a sample-barcoded 5' primer and a J-beta primer mix, a second PCR was run for roughly 7 to 11 cycles. MiXCR was run by TCRdb on the 5' RACE reads, yielding one entry per CDR3 protein. Among over 300,000 distinct CDR3 sequences listed, 52% were seen once. The source material was blood. These receptors were collected from a man in his sixties in good health.

This clonotype was seen at least ten times. The chain recombines TRBV12-3 or TRBV12-4 with TRBJ2-1; TRBD2 agrees at 7 bases. J was trimmed by 2 bases and V by 4 bases; bases with no gene match: 5. The CDR3 loop spans 15 amino acids. The CDR3 sequence: CASSYGGGTYNEQFF. CDR3 DNA: TGTGCCAGCAGTTATGGGGGAGGGACCTACAATGAGCAGTTCTTC.

The chain links TRBV11-3 to TRBJ1-6; 7 bases map to TRBD1. The CDR3 is 14 amino acids. After removal of 5 bases from V and 10 bases from J, the junction contained 8 bases not matched to a gene. CDR1 and CDR2 (germline): SGHNT, YENEEA. The CDR3 spells CASSQGDGRSPLHF. CDR3 coding DNA: TGTGCCAGCAGCCAGGGGGACGGGAGATCACCCCTCCACTTT. Full variable domain (outside the CDR3, taken from reference TRBV11-3 and TRBJ1-6): EAGVVQSPRYKIIEKKQPVAFWCNPISGHNTLYWYLQNLGQGPELLIRYENEEAVDDSQLPKDRFSAERLKGVDSTLKIQPAELGDSAVYLCASSQGDGRSPLHFGNGTRLTVT.

This clonotype has more than one count but fewer than ten. V and J are TRBV27 and TRBJ2-7; the D gene is possibly TRBD2 (5 bases). The CDR3 sequence is 14 residues long. Per the germline V gene, CDR1 is MNHEY and CDR2 is SMNVEV (reference sequence). V dropped 3 bases and J dropped 4 bases, with 13 bases sitting between them. In nucleotides, the CDR3 is TGTGCCAGCAGTTTCCGCGGGTCCATATACGAGCAGTACTTC. Translation gives CASSFRGSIYEQYF.

This clonotype showed up just a few times. DNA for the CDR3: TGCAGTGCTAGGGCTAGCGGATCCTACAATGAGCAGTTCTTC. Translated, it gives CSARASGSYNEQFF. The chain employs TRBV20-1 and TRBJ2-1, with 7 bases matching TRBD2. The CDR3 covers 14 residues. Germline V gene data show CDR1 as DFQATT and CDR2 as SNEGSKA (reference sequence). V lost 3 bases, J lost 1 base, and 3 bases stayed unmatched.

The chain has TRBV6-2 or TRBV6-3 and TRBJ2-7; TRBD2 aligns across 10 bases. Germline-derived CDR1 and CDR2 are MNHEY and SVGEGT. The trim removed 6 bases at V and 6 bases at J, leaving 8 bases unmatched. The CDR3 consists of 14 residues. This CDR3 reads CASRRTSGSCEQYF. Written as DNA, the CDR3 is TGTGCCAGCAGACGGACTAGCGGAAGCTGCGAGCAGTACTTC.

In its sample, this clonotype was seen a few times. The J gene is TRBJ2-1, the V gene TRBV20-1; D may match TRBD1 or TRBD2 (5 bases each). The CDR3 is 14 amino acids. Germline CDR1 is DFQATT and CDR2 is SNEGSKA (reference sequence). Trimming removed 6 bases at V and 8 bases at J, with 20 bases between. The CDR3 sequence is CSATTRGRGDEQFF. The CDR3 coding sequence is TGCAGTGCAACGACCCGGGGCCGTGGGGATGAGCAGTTCTTC.

The V call is TRBV7-2, the J call TRBJ2-5; D ambiguous. The CDR3 runs 14 residues. Germline CDR1 reads SGHTA; CDR2 reads FQGNSA. Trimming took 5 bases from V and 4 from J, leaving 14 bases between them. The DNA of the CDR3 is TGTGCCAGCAGCGTAGGGCTTAGGCCAGAGACCCAGTACTTC. This translates into CASSVGLRPETQYF. Complete variable domain (other parts from reference TRBV7-2 and TRBJ2-5): GAGVSQSPSNKVTEKGKDVELRCDPISGHTALYWYRQSLGQGLEFLIYFQGNSAPDKSGLPSDRFSAERTGGSVSTLTIQRTQQEDSAVYLCASSVGLRPETQYFGPGTRLLVL.

The chain couples TRBV4-1 to TRBJ1-6; D gene unclear. CDR1 and CDR2 (germline): MGHRA, YSYEKL. CDR3 length: 15 residues. The V gene lost 0 bases and the J gene lost 10 bases, with 13 bases spanning the gap. As DNA, the CDR3 is TGCGCCAGCAGCCAAGATGAGGGAATCGGATCACCCCTCCACTTT. Translation: CASSQDEGIGSPLHF.

Concerning this clonotype: A much more abundant neighbour one base away suggests this may be a read error. The chain combines TRBV29-1 with TRBJ2-7; D tentatively fits TRBD1 or TRBD2 (5 bases each). The germline V gene encodes CDR1 SQVTM and CDR2 ANQGSEA. The V end lost 6 bases, the J end lost 4 bases, and 19 bases lay between the germline ends. The CDR3 sequence is 14 residues long. This CDR3 reads CSVPGRDGIYEQYF. The CDR3 DNA follows: TGCAGCGTCCCCGGCAGGGACGGTATTTACGAGCAGTACTTC.

The V and J genes are TRBV20-1 and TRBJ2-1, with a weak D call TRBD1 (6 bases). This CDR3 has 13 residues. Trimming removed 6 bases from V and 3 bases from J, with 12 bases in between. Looked up from germline, CDR1 is DFQATT and CDR2 is SNEGSKA (reference sequence). CDR3 in DNA: TGCAGTGCGCGGACAGAGGGCTACAATGAGCAGTTCTTC. Its translation: CSARTEGYNEQFF.

This clonotype has ten or more counts. As DNA, the CDR3 is TGTGCCTGGAGTGTAAGCGGTCCAGATACGCAGTATTTT. It encodes CAWSVSGPDTQYF. The genes are TRBV30 and TRBJ2-3, with D possibly matching TRBD2 (5 bases). The CDR3 extends over 13 amino acids. Germline CDR1 is GTSNPN and CDR2 is SVGIG (reference sequence). V gave up 0 bases and J gave up 4 bases, with 8 bases separating them.

The CDR3 nucleotides are TGTGCCAGCAGCTTAGCGATGCCAGGGATCTACGAGCAGTACTTC. Protein product: CASSLAMPGIYEQYF. V usage is TRBV7-2 and J usage is TRBJ2-5; D perhaps matches TRBD1 (5 bases). The J call is doubtful: the DNA matches TRBJ2-7 better. Germline V gene lookup returns CDR1 SGHTA and CDR2 FQGNSA. The CDR3 runs 15 residues.

CDR3 coding DNA: TGTGCCAGCAGCCAAGATCCAGGGTGGAGAGATACGCAGTATTTT. It specifies CASSQDPGWRDTQYF. The chain is built from TRBV3-1 and TRBJ2-3, with D perhaps TRBD1 (5 bases). This CDR3 has 15 residues. The germline CDR1 and CDR2 sequences are LGHDT and YNNKEL (reference sequence). V lost 0 bases and J lost 5, with 12 bases in between.

V and J are TRBV7-2 and TRBJ2-5, with D possibly being TRBD2 (5 bases). The better agreement between TRBJ2-7 and the DNA end casts doubt on the J call. The germline CDR1 and CDR2 sequences are SGHTA and FQGNSA. This CDR3 has 16 amino acids. The DNA for the CDR3 is TGTGCCAGCAGCCGAAACGTGCAGTTAGGGCGGGACGAGCAGTACTTC. This encodes CASSRNVQLGRDEQYF.

The chain is built from TRBV5-1 and TRBJ1-1, with a tentative D call TRBD1 (5 bases). Between the trimmed V and J ends, which lost 4 bases and 5 bases, there was a span of 15 bases. In germline, CDR1 is SGHRS, CDR2 YFSETQ. This CDR3 has 14 residues. The CDR3: CASSPASRGTEAFF. CDR3 coding DNA: TGCGCCAGCAGCCCGGCGTCTAGGGGAACTGAAGCTTTCTTT.

The V gene is TRBV6-2 or TRBV6-3, the J gene TRBJ1-2, with D maybe TRBD1 (5 bases). The V gene's germline CDR1 is MNHEY and CDR2 SVGEGT. The V end was cut by 6 bases, the J end by 3 bases, with 8 bases between. The CDR3 consists of 12 residues. The CDR3 spells CASRTGYYGYTF. In DNA form, the CDR3 reads TGTGCCAGCAGAACAGGATACTATGGCTACACCTTC.